What follows are 12 T cell receptor beta chains derived from one specimen sequenced in a study of beta chain features in type 1 diabetes. The sequenced template was cDNA made from the entire isolated RNA. TCRdb's table, derived via immunoSEQ multiplex PCR, lists solely in-frame clones and lacks some. Of 350,000 or so clones in the sample, around 19% were seen once. Sample: naive CD4+ T cells from blood. The receptors here all came from a woman younger than 30 in good health.

This clone was recorded a few times. The rearrangement uses TRBV7-9 and TRBJ2-3; 9 nucleotides match TRBD2. J gave up 1 base and V 7 bases, and 6 bases lay outside the gene matches. The CDR3 extends over 15 amino acids. Germline assignment: CDR1 SEHNR and CDR2 FQNEAQ (reference sequence). The CDR3 loop reads CASTNPSGGTDTQYF. The CDR3 region has the DNA TGTGCCAGCACCAACCCTAGCGGGGGCACAGATACGCAGTATTTT. Supplemented by reference TRBV7-9 and TRBJ2-3, the full variable domain reads DTGVSQNPRHKITKRGQNVTFRCDPISEHNRLYWYRQTLGQGPEFLTYFQNEAQLEKSRLLSDRFSAERPKGSFSTLEIQRTEQGDSAMYLCASTNPSGGTDTQYFGPGTRLTVL.

This chain links TRBV7-2 with TRBJ1-5, with TRBD1 matching over 8 bases. From germline, CDR1 is SGHTA and CDR2 FQGNSA. This CDR3 region has 15 residues. Trimming removed 3 bases from V and 4 bases from J; junction bases left unmatched: 5. CDR3 protein: CASSFNRGSNQPQHF. CDR3 coding DNA: TGTGCCAGCAGCTTTAACAGGGGGTCAAATCAGCCCCAGCATTTT.

This chain links TRBV5-1 with TRBJ2-7; D is unclear. The V gene lost 1 base and the J gene lost 2 bases, with 10 bases spanning the gap. The CDR3 has 14 amino acids. CDR1 and CDR2 from the germline V gene are SGHRS and YFSETQ. CDR3 amino acids: CASSLMGPPYEQYF. DNA of the CDR3: TGCGCCAGCAGCTTGATGGGCCCGCCCTACGAGCAGTACTTC.

This clone was picked up a small number of times. This rearrangement joins TRBV7-2 to TRBJ2-1, with TRBD1 identical over 9 bases. CDR1 SGHTA and CDR2 FQGNSA come from the germline V gene. Trimming took 5 bases from V and 3 from J; bases not matched to a gene: 5. The CDR3 covers 15 residues. In DNA form, the CDR3 reads TGTGCCAGCAGCGGGGACAGGGCGGGCTACAATGAGCAGTTCTTC. This codes for CASSGDRAGYNEQFF.

The chain is built from TRBV6-5 and TRBJ1-1; 7 nucleotides line up with TRBD1. Germline lookup yields CDR1 MNHEY and CDR2 SVGAGI. The J segment lost 3 bases and the V segment lost 0 bases, leaving 4 bases of the junction unmatched. This CDR3 spans 15 amino acids. The CDR3 here is CASSYSRGRDTEAFF. The CDR3 DNA is TGTGCCAGCAGTTACTCGAGGGGGCGGGACACTGAAGCTTTCTTT.

The rearrangement links TRBV5-1 to TRBJ2-7, with 11 bases identical to TRBD2. The CDR3 covers 16 residues. V gave up 0 bases and J gave up 6 bases; unmatched junction bases: 8. CDR1 and CDR2 from the germline V gene are SGHRS and YFSETQ. CDR3 protein: CASSLGLAGSVGEQYF. The CDR3 DNA follows: TGCGCCAGCAGCTTGGGACTAGCGGGGAGCGTAGGCGAGCAGTACTTC.

This clone was counted only a few times. The rearrangement links TRBV5-1 to TRBJ2-7, with a weak D call TRBD1 (6 bases). Germline V CDR1 and CDR2: SGHRS, YFSETQ. Between the trimmed V and J ends, which lost 1 base and 6 bases, there was a span of 14 bases. The CDR3 runs 14 residues. CDR3 nucleotides: TGCGCCAGCAGCTTGAACGTCCAGGGGCCCGAGCAGTACTTC. Residues: CASSLNVQGPEQYF.

The table lists this clone with a few counts. This chain connects TRBV6-6 to TRBJ1-5; D call uncertain. The CDR3 loop spans 13 amino acids. Germline CDR1 reads MNHNY; CDR2 reads SVGAGI (reference sequence). Trimming stripped 10 bases from V and 3 bases from J, with 13 bases between. This CDR3 reads CATVRSDNQPQHF. CDR3 DNA: TGTGCCACCGTAAGGAGCGACAATCAGCCCCAGCATTTT.

V and J are TRBV4-3 and TRBJ2-2; TRBD2 agrees at 7 bases. Looked up from germline, CDR1 is LGHNA and CDR2 is YSLEER. The CDR3 is 17 residues long. J lost 2 bases, V lost 0 bases, and 6 bases had no gene match. The CDR3 protein is CASSQERQRGNTGELFF. In nucleotides, the CDR3 is TGCGCCAGCAGCCAAGAACGTCAGCGGGGCAACACCGGGGAGCTGTTTTTT.

The chain uses TRBV7-8 and TRBJ2-7, with 8 bases identical to TRBD1. This CDR3 contains 14 residues. V shed 5 bases and J 0 bases; nucleotides not matched to a gene: 3. Germline lookup yields CDR1 SGHVS and CDR2 FQNEAQ. The CDR3 DNA reads TGTGCCAGCAGCGCCGGGACAGGCTCCTACGAGCAGTACTTC. Encoded protein: CASSAGTGSYEQYF.

V usage is TRBV4-3 and J usage is TRBJ1-2; 10 nucleotides match TRBD1. CDR1 and CDR2 from the germline V gene are LGHNA and YSLEER. The ends lost 4 bases at V and 5 bases at J; junction bases unmatched: 4. This CDR3 is 14 amino acids long. CDR3 sequence reads: CASSPWTGGYGYTF. The CDR3 bases are TGCGCCAGCAGCCCGTGGACAGGGGGGTATGGCTACACCTTC.

This clone was seen more than once but under ten times. The V call is TRBV30, the J call TRBJ2-1; 7 bases line up with TRBD2. CDR1 and CDR2 from the germline V gene are GTSNPN and SVGIG (reference sequence). Trimming took 3 bases from V and 5 from J; bases not matched to a gene: 10. This CDR3 is 15 amino acids long. The CDR3 coding sequence is TGTGCCTGGAGGGGACTACGGGAGAACCACAATGAGCAGTTCTTC. Translation gives CAWRGLRENHNEQFF.